The sequence of this T cell receptor (beta chain) was determined in a study of control samples from healthy donors and cancer patients (TCRdb year 2020). Regarding this clone: Its antigen has not been determined. No much larger clone is present one base from it, and per-base qualities are unavailable.

The library was prepared using the immunoSEQ multiplex PCR assay. TCRdb took over this immuneACCESS table, retaining in-frame rearrangements with V and J assigned. Such tables are incomplete; in checked studies, under half of the missing clones stem from an unresolved V gene, and the remainder is unexplained. Within this sample are 140,000 to 150,000 clones, with 80% to 95% of them counted one time only. The ten largest make up roughly 5.5% of the sample. The CDR3 numbers 16 residues from cysteine through phenylalanine. Only the CDR3 portion is preserved as DNA: 48 bases, with reading frame beginning at the first base. The V end gives up 0 bases and the J end 3 bases, leaving 6 bases in the junction not matched to a gene. From a lookup of the germline V gene, CDR1 and CDR2 are MNHEY and SVGAGI.

This TCR derives from a man younger than 35 in good health. The chain is assembled from TRBV6-5 and TRBJ2-7; 9 bases in between match TRBD1. Sequencing was performed on blood. The nucleotides are TGTGCCAGCAGTTACTCCCCGGGACAGGGCATCTACGAGCAGTACTTC. It encodes CASSYSPGQGIYEQYF.